Included here is one T cell receptor (beta chain) sequence, with context. This entry belongs to a study of beta chain features in type 1 diabetes. cDNA synthesis used the whole RNA isolate, giving expressed TCRB sequences. Regulatory, naive and central memory T cell samples averaged approximately 3.3 million reads. TCRdb's table, derived via immunoSEQ multiplex PCR, lists solely in-frame clones and lacks some. This sample has about 930,000 clones, with 17% found just once. Trimming removed 2 bases from V and 5 bases from J, with 8 bases in between. Per germline, CDR1 ENHRY and CDR2 SYGVKD. This CDR3 comprises 13 residues.

The chain couples TRBV10-3 to TRBJ2-3; D is unclear. The source is a woman in her late teens or twenties in good health. The source material was naive CD4+ T cells from blood. This CDR3 reads CAISEEWEDTQYF. CDR3 coding DNA: TGTGCCATCAGTGAGGAGTGGGAAGATACGCAGTATTTT.